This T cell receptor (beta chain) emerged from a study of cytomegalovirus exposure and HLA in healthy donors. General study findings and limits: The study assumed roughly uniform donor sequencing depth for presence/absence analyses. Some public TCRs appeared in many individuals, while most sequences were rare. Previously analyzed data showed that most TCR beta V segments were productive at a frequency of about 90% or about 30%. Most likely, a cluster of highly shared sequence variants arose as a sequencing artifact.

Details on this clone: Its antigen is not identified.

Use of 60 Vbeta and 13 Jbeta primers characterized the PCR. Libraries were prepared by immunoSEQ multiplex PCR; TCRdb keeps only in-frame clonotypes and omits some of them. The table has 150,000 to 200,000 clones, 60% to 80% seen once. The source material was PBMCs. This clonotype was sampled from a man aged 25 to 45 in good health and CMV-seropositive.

The CDR3 here is CASSVDMYSNQPQHF. CDR3 nucleotides: TGTGCCAGCAGTGTCGACATGTATAGCAATCAGCCCCAGCATTTT. The chain uses TRBV6-1 and TRBJ1-5; no clear D. V lost 4 bases, J lost 0 bases, and 10 bases lay in between. This CDR3 is built from 15 residues. CDR1 is MNHNS and CDR2 is SASEGT in the germline V gene.